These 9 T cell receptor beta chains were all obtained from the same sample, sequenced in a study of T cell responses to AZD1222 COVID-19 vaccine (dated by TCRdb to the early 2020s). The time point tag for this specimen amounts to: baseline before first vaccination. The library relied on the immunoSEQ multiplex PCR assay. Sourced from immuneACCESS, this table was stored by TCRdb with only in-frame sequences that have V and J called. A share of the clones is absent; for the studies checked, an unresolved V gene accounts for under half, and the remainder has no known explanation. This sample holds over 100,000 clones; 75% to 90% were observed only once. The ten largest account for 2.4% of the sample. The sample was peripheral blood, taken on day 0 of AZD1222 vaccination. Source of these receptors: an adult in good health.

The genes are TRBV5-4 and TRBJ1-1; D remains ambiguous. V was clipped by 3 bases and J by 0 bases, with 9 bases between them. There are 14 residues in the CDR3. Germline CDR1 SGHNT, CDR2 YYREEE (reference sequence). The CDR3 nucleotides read TGTGCCAGCAGCTCGGAATGGCTGAACACTGAAGCTTTCTTT. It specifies CASSSEWLNTEAFF.

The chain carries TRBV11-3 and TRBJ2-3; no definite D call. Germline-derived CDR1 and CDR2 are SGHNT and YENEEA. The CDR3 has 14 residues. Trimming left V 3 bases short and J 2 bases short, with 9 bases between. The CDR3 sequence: CASSLNLPTDTQYF. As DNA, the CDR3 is TGTGCCAGCAGCTTGAACTTACCCACAGATACGCAGTATTTT.

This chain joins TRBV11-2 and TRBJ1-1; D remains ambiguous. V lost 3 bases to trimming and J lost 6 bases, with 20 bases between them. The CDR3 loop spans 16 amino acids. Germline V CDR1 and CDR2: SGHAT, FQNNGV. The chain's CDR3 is CASSFQRVDVTPEAFF. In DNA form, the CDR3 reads TGTGCCAGCAGCTTTCAAAGAGTTGACGTTACCCCTGAAGCTTTCTTT.

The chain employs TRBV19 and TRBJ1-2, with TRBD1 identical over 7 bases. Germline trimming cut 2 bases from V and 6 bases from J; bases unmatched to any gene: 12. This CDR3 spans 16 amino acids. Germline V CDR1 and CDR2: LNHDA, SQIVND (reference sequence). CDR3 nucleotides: TGTGCCAGTAGTATATTGCAGGGGGACCCGATCAATGGCTACACCTTC. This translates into CASSILQGDPINGYTF.

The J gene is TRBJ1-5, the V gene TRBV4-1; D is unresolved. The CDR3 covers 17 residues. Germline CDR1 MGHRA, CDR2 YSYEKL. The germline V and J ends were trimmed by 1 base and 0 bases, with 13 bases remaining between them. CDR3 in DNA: TGCGCCAGCAGCCAAGGGGCAGGAGATTATAGCAATCAGCCCCAGCATTTT. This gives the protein CASSQGAGDYSNQPQHF.

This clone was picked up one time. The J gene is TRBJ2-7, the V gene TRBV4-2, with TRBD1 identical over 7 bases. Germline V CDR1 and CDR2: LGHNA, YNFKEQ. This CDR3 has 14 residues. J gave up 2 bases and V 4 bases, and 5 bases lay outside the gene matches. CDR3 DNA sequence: TGTGCCAGCAGCCCTGAGGGGACAGCCTACGAGCAGTACTTC. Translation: CASSPEGTAYEQYF.

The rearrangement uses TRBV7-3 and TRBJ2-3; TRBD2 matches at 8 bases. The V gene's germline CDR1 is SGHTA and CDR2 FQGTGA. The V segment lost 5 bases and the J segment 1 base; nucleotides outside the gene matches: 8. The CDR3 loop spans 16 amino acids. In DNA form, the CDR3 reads TGTGCCAGCAGCGCCCCGGGAGGGTTTGGCACAGATACGCAGTATTTT. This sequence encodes CASSAPGGFGTDTQYF.

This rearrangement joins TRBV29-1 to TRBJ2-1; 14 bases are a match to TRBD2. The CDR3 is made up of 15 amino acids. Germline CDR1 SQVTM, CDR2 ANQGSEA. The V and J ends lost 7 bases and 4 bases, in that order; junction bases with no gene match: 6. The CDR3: CSAGLAGGMYNEQFF. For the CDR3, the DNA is TGCAGCGCCGGACTAGCGGGAGGAATGTACAATGAGCAGTTCTTC.

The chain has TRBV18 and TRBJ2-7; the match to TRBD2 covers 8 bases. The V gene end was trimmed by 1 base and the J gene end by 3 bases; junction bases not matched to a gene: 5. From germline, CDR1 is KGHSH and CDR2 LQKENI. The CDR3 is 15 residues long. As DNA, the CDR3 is TGTGCCAGCTCACCACTGCAGCGGGAGAGCTACGAGCAGTACTTC. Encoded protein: CASSPLQRESYEQYF. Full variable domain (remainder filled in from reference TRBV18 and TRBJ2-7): NAGVMQNPRHLVRRRGQEARLRCSPMKGHSHVYWYRQLPEEGLKFMVYLQKENIIDESGMPKERFSAEFPKEGPSILRIQQVVRGDSAAYFCASSPLQRESYEQYFGPGTRLTVT.